What follows are 18 T cell receptor beta chains derived from one specimen sequenced in a study of shared clonotypes between healthy human individuals. TCRdb keeps only in-frame clones here, not all; method: immunoSEQ multiplex PCR. Among roughly 1,500,000 clones listed, 95% to 99% were seen once. The specimen was naive CD4+ T cells sorted from blood. Subset specified: CD45RA+ positively selected. Source of these receptors: a young man in good health.

Here the CDR3 reads CASSESMRNYNEQFF. CDR3 sequence (DNA): TGCGCCAGCAGTGAGTCGATGCGGAACTACAATGAGCAGTTCTTC. The chain combines TRBV10-1 with TRBJ2-1; D ambiguous. V was clipped by 0 bases and J by 3 bases, with 9 bases between them. Looked up from germline, CDR1 is WNHNN and CDR2 is SYGVQD (reference sequence). The CDR3 consists of 15 residues.

The genes are TRBV9 and TRBJ2-1, with 7 bases fitting TRBD2. The CDR3 spans 16 residues. V trimming: 4 bases; J trimming: 11 bases; junction bases outside the gene matches: 18. Germline lookup yields CDR1 SGDLS and CDR2 YYNGEE. This CDR3 reads CASSYGLDQVGGKQFF. CDR3 nucleotides: TGTGCCAGCAGCTACGGACTAGATCAGGTAGGAGGCAAGCAGTTCTTC.

This clone was picked up one time. This rearrangement joins TRBV28 to TRBJ2-3, with D perhaps TRBD2 (5 bases). The V end was cut by 6 bases, the J end by 4 bases, with 26 bases between. The CDR3 runs to 18 residues. Per germline, CDR1 MDHEN and CDR2 SYDVKM. CDR3 loop: CASSFVISGTTGADTQYF. CDR3 nucleotides: TGTGCCAGCAGCTTTGTAATTTCGGGAACGACGGGTGCAGATACGCAGTATTTT.

This chain uses TRBV18 with TRBJ1-2, with 12 bases aligning to TRBD1. The V and J ends lost 1 base and 2 bases, in that order; junction bases with no gene match: 5. The CDR3 has 17 amino acids. Germline CDR1 reads KGHSH; CDR2 reads LQKENI. CDR3 protein: CASSPLGQGATNYGYTF. The CDR3 DNA reads as TGTGCCAGCTCACCACTGGGACAGGGGGCGACAAACTATGGCTACACCTTC. The whole variable domain, remainder taken from reference TRBV18 and TRBJ1-2, is NAGVMQNPRHLVRRRGQEARLRCSPMKGHSHVYWYRQLPEEGLKFMVYLQKENIIDESGMPKERFSAEFPKEGPSILRIQQVVRGDSAAYFCASSPLGQGATNYGYTFGSGTRLTVV.

Here the CDR3 DNA reads TGTGCTAGTGGTTTGGTTTACCCTACCCCGGACAGACTTAATCAGCCCCAGCATTTT. Its translation: CASGLVYPTPDRLNQPQHF. The rearrangement joins TRBV12-5 to TRBJ1-5; maybe TRBD1 (6 bases). The germline V and J ends were trimmed by 0 bases and 4 bases, with 22 bases remaining between them. The CDR3 extends over 19 amino acids. CDR1 LGHNT and CDR2 FRNRAP come from the germline V gene.

With respect to this clone: A read error may produce the germline difference seen at one junction end. The V call is TRBV7-7, the J call TRBJ1-5, with 7 bases matching TRBD1. In germline, CDR1 is SSHAT, CDR2 FNYEAQ (reference sequence). There are 13 residues in the CDR3. The CDR3: CASSADRAQPQHF. The DNA of the CDR3 is TGTGCTAGCAGCGCAGACAGGGCTCAGCCCCAGCATTTT. Drawing the rest from reference TRBV7-7 and TRBJ1-5, the complete variable domain is GAGVSQSPRYKVTKRGQDVTLRCDPISSHATLYWYQQALGQGPEFLTYFNYEAQPDKSGLPSDRFSAERPEGSISTLTIQRTEQRDSAMYRCASSADRAQPQHFGDGTRLSIL.

The chain recombines TRBV5-4 with TRBJ2-7; no reliable D call. The germline CDR1 and CDR2 sequences are SGHNT and YYREEE (reference sequence). The ends were cut back, 0 bases at V and 7 bases at J, with 11 bases in the middle. The CDR3 is made up of 13 amino acids. Here the CDR3 DNA reads TGTGCCAGCAGCTTGGGCGAGCCTCGGGAGCAGTACTTC. This translates into CASSLGEPREQYF.

The J gene is TRBJ1-2, the V gene TRBV28, with 10 bases lining up with TRBD1. Germline V CDR1 and CDR2: MDHEN, SYDVKM. The CDR3 covers 14 residues. Losses at the gene ends were 3 bases for V and 7 bases for J; bases not matched to a gene: 5. The DNA for the CDR3 is TGTGCCAGCAGTTTGTCGGACAGGGGGAGTGGCTACACCTTC. Amino acid sequence: CASSLSDRGSGYTF.

The chain is built from TRBV9 and TRBJ2-2; D not certain. Germline loops: CDR1 SGDLS, CDR2 YYNGEE. CDR3 size: 13 residues. V dropped 0 bases and J dropped 3 bases, with 3 bases sitting between them. This chain's CDR3 is CASSVEYTGELFF. CDR3 nucleotides: TGTGCCAGCAGCGTAGAATACACCGGGGAGCTGTTTTTT.

Written as DNA, the CDR3 is TGTGCCAGCAACCTAGGTGGCACAGATACGCAGTATTTT. The encoded protein is CASNLGGTDTQYF. The chain couples TRBV28 to TRBJ2-3; no clear D. CDR3 length: 13 residues. CDR1 is MDHEN and CDR2 is SYDVKM in the germline V gene. Trimming shortened V by 7 bases and J by 1 base, and 9 bases separated the two germline ends.

The chain combines TRBV4-1 with TRBJ2-4; 7 bases are a match to TRBD1. The V gene's germline CDR1 is MGHRA and CDR2 YSYEKL. Trimming cost V 0 bases and J 0 bases; bases outside gene matches: 8. This CDR3 has 18 residues. The CDR3 here is CASSQEPGTALAKNIQYF. The CDR3 bases are TGCGCCAGCAGCCAAGAGCCCGGGACAGCCTTAGCCAAAAACATTCAGTACTTC.

The chain links TRBV5-1 to TRBJ2-6; TRBD1 matches 7 bases. Trimming cost V 4 bases and J 4 bases; bases outside gene matches: 5. Germline assignment: CDR1 SGHRS and CDR2 YFSETQ. CDR3 length: 15 amino acids. The CDR3 protein is CASSATGTGANVLTF. In DNA form, the CDR3 reads TGCGCCAGCAGCGCGACAGGGACCGGGGCCAACGTCCTGACTTTC.

The rearrangement links TRBV7-2 to TRBJ1-3; D may be TRBD1 (5 bases). The CDR3 consists of 14 residues. V was cut by 4 bases and J by 5 bases, with 12 bases left in between. The germline gives CDR1 SGHTA, CDR2 FQGNSA. The DNA for the CDR3 is TGTGCCAGCAGCTGGGACCCGAGCCGAAACACCATATATTTT. It is translated as CASSWDPSRNTIYF.

This chain joins TRBV7-6 and TRBJ2-7, with 8 positions matching TRBD2. Germline V gene lookup returns CDR1 SGHVS and CDR2 FNYEAQ. CDR3 length: 15 amino acids. The junction had 7 bases not matched to a gene; V was cut back by 1 base and J by 5 bases. CDR3 sequence: CASSLGTSPGDEQYF. The CDR3 DNA is TGTGCCAGCAGCTTAGGGACTAGCCCAGGAGACGAGCAGTACTTC.

V usage is TRBV30 and J usage is TRBJ1-5; D remains ambiguous. The CDR3 totals 13 residues. V was pared by 2 bases and J by 3 bases, with 8 bases between. The germline V gene has CDR1 GTSNPN and CDR2 SVGIG (reference sequence). Here the CDR3 DNA reads TGTGCCTGGAGTCATGAATCCAATCAGCCCCAGCATTTT. It is translated as CAWSHESNQPQHF.

This chain connects TRBV5-5 to TRBJ2-5; 7 nucleotides match TRBD1. Per germline, CDR1 SGHKS and CDR2 YYEKEE (reference sequence). With 4 bases clipped from V and 1 base from J, the junction kept 7 bases outside the gene matches. CDR3 length: 15 amino acids. CDR3 sequence: CASSRGWDSQETQYF. CDR3 bases: TGTGCCAGCAGCCGAGGCTGGGACAGCCAAGAGACCCAGTACTTC.

This clone appeared a single time. Other DNA sequences in the same sample also yield this CDR3. Written as DNA, the CDR3 is TGTGCCAGCTCACCAGGGACTAGCGGCCAAGAGACCCAGTACTTC. Translated, it gives CASSPGTSGQETQYF. This chain uses TRBV18 with TRBJ2-5, with 11 nucleotides matching TRBD2. The V and J ends lost 2 bases and 1 base, in that order; junction bases with no gene match: 0. The CDR3 contains 15 residues. Germline V gene lookup returns CDR1 KGHSH and CDR2 LQKENI. The whole variable domain, remainder taken from reference TRBV18 and TRBJ2-5, is NAGVMQNPRHLVRRRGQEARLRCSPMKGHSHVYWYRQLPEEGLKFMVYLQKENIIDESGMPKERFSAEFPKEGPSILRIQQVVRGDSAAYFCASSPGTSGQETQYFGPGTRLLVL.

The chain links TRBV6-6 to TRBJ1-2; maybe TRBD1 (6 bases). The germline V gene has CDR1 MNHNY and CDR2 SVGAGI (reference sequence). There are 15 residues in the CDR3. The V end lost 2 bases, the J end lost 3 bases, and 13 bases lay between the germline ends. In DNA, the CDR3 is TGTGCCAGCAGTTACCCACAGGGCGATCACTATGGCTACACCTTC. Protein sequence: CASSYPQGDHYGYTF.